This passage covers 27 T cell receptor beta chains from one sample sequenced in a study of cytomegalovirus exposure and HLA in healthy donors. Assay: immunoSEQ multiplex PCR; the TCRdb copy retains only in-frame clones and omits some. The table records roughly 280,000 clones, approximately 83% of them present only once. The specimen was PBMCs. Every receptor here comes from a woman aged 18 to 35 in good health and CMV-seronegative.

The V and J genes are TRBV4-3 and TRBJ2-7, with 12 positions matching TRBD1. Germline V gene sequence: CDR1 LGHNA, CDR2 YSLEER. J lost 6 bases, V lost 0 bases, and 9 bases had no gene match. The CDR3 loop spans 17 amino acids. CDR3 sequence (DNA): TGCGCCAGCAGCCAAGACGGGACAGGGGGCGGAATACGCGAGCAGTACTTC. It specifies CASSQDGTGGGIREQYF.

V is TRBV12-5 and J is TRBJ2-4; perhaps TRBD1 as D (5 bases). The CDR3 runs to 13 residues. V lost 8 bases, J lost 3 bases, and 11 bases lay in between. Germline CDR1 is LGHNT and CDR2 is FRNRAP. The CDR3 nucleotides read TGTGCTAGTCTCAGGGTGGACAAAAACATTCAGTACTTC. Translation: CASLRVDKNIQYF. Drawing the rest from reference TRBV12-5 and TRBJ2-4, the complete variable domain is DARVTQTPRHKVTEMGQEVTMRCQPILGHNTVFWYRQTMMQGLELLAYFRNRAPLDDSGMPKDRFSAEMPDATLATLKIQPSEPRDSAVYFCASLRVDKNIQYFGAGTRLSVL.

J is TRBJ1-4 and V is TRBV27, with a weak D call TRBD1 (5 bases). The V and J ends lost 5 bases and 4 bases respectively, with 14 bases between them. Germline V gene data show CDR1 as MNHEY and CDR2 as SMNVEV (reference sequence). The CDR3 runs to 15 residues. The CDR3 sequence: CASSRDSADNEKLFF. The CDR3 nucleotides are TGTGCCAGCAGTCGCGACAGTGCTGATAATGAAAAACTGTTTTTT.

This chain joins TRBV6-1 and TRBJ1-2; D gene ambiguous. Trimming took 2 bases from V and 6 from J, leaving 10 bases between them. Germline CDR1 reads MNHNS; CDR2 reads SASEGT. The CDR3 consists of 13 residues. The CDR3 nucleotides read TGTGCCAGCAGTGAACGGAGGGCCGATGGCTACACCTTC. This encodes CASSERRADGYTF.

This chain joins TRBV5-4 and TRBJ2-7; the match to TRBD1 covers 8 bases. V gave up 3 bases and J gave up 4 bases; unmatched junction bases: 6. Germline values: CDR1 SGHNT, CDR2 YYREEE (reference sequence). CDR3 length: 14 amino acids. The CDR3 is CASSSRTGRYEQYF. The CDR3 region has the DNA TGTGCCAGCAGCTCAAGGACAGGGAGATACGAGCAGTACTTC.

The rearrangement links TRBV19 to TRBJ2-1; 8 nucleotides match TRBD2. The CDR3 covers 17 residues. Trimming at V came to 3 bases and at J to 12 bases, leaving 19 bases not matched to a gene. Germline assignment: CDR1 LNHDA and CDR2 SQIVND (reference sequence). The CDR3 protein is CASSIFLAGPPKQGQFF. CDR3 nucleotides: TGTGCCAGTAGTATTTTTCTAGCGGGCCCCCCAAAACAAGGGCAGTTCTTC.

The chain employs TRBV19 and TRBJ1-5, with 7 bases identical to TRBD1. The trim removed 4 bases at V and 7 bases at J, leaving 13 bases unmatched. This CDR3 spans 16 amino acids. Germline CDR1 LNHDA, CDR2 SQIVND (reference sequence). CDR3 in amino acids: CASSSVGTAPRQPQHF. Written as DNA, the CDR3 is TGTGCCAGTAGTAGCGTAGGGACAGCCCCACGACAGCCCCAGCATTTT.

This clone was picked up one time. The same CDR3 is also encoded by other DNA sequences in this sample. As DNA, the CDR3 is TGTGCCAGCAGCTTCCAGGGGGCTTATGAAAAACTGTTTTTT. Translated, it gives CASSFQGAYEKLFF. The rearrangement uses TRBV5-6 and TRBJ1-4; 8 bases fit TRBD1. V shed 2 bases, J shed 6 bases, and the junction held 3 bases outside the gene matches. Germline V gene lookup returns CDR1 SGHDT and CDR2 YYEEEE. The CDR3 extends over 14 amino acids.

V and J are TRBV4-1 and TRBJ1-2; D may be TRBD1 (5 bases). The germline gives CDR1 MGHRA, CDR2 YSYEKL. This CDR3 region has 16 residues. V was trimmed by 1 base and J by 4 bases, leaving 16 bases between them. CDR3: CASSQVFSGGGYGYTF. In DNA form, the CDR3 reads TGCGCCAGCAGCCAAGTTTTCTCCGGGGGAGGCTATGGCTACACCTTC.

This chain connects TRBV6-5 to TRBJ1-2; D not resolved. With 6 bases removed from V and 6 bases from J, the gap between germline ends came to 14 bases. Germline V gene data show CDR1 as MNHEY and CDR2 as SVGAGI. CDR3 length: 13 residues. The CDR3 sequence: CASSPTESNGYTF. CDR3 sequence (DNA): TGTGCCAGCAGCCCCACAGAGTCGAATGGCTACACCTTC.

V usage is TRBV18 and J usage is TRBJ1-3; a possible D gene is TRBD1 (5 bases). V was trimmed by 7 bases and J by 4 bases, leaving 11 bases between them. Germline CDR1 is KGHSH and CDR2 is LQKENI. This CDR3 spans 13 amino acids. The CDR3 DNA sequence: TGTGCCAGCTGTAAGGGGTCAGGAAACACCATATATTTT. Its translation: CASCKGSGNTIYF.

This clone was seen only once. The chain carries TRBV6-5 and TRBJ2-7, with unresolved D. Germline assignment: CDR1 MNHEY and CDR2 SVGAGI. V dropped 2 bases and J dropped 0 bases, with 11 bases sitting between them. The CDR3 spans 15 residues. Here the CDR3 reads CASSYDKASSYEQYF. The DNA for the CDR3 is TGTGCCAGCAGTTACGACAAGGCATCCTCCTACGAGCAGTACTTC.

Points on this clone: This specimen includes other DNA sequences encoding the same CDR3. The chain carries TRBV28 and TRBJ2-7; 8 positions match TRBD1. The CDR3 sequence is 13 residues long. Germline V gives CDR1 MDHEN, CDR2 SYDVKM. With V trimmed by 6 bases and J by 3 bases, 4 bases remained unmatched. Here the CDR3 reads CASRPGTGYEQYF. The CDR3 DNA sequence: TGTGCCAGCAGACCAGGGACAGGCTACGAGCAGTACTTC.

The chain joins TRBV11-1 to TRBJ2-2, with 8 positions matching TRBD1. The ends lost 7 bases at V and 6 bases at J; junction bases unmatched: 10. Germline loops: CDR1 SGHAT, CDR2 FQDESV (reference sequence). CDR3 length: 15 residues. DNA for the CDR3: TGTGCCAGCACGTGGACAGGGTGGGACGCCGGGGAGCTGTTTTTT. Amino acid sequence: CASTWTGWDAGELFF.

This clone was seen just once. The genes are TRBV11-1 and TRBJ2-1; 11 bases line up with TRBD1. Germline CDR1 reads SGHAT; CDR2 reads FQDESV (reference sequence). The CDR3 extends over 16 amino acids. With V trimmed by 5 bases and J by 3 bases, 6 bases remained unmatched. The CDR3 spells CASSLTGTGGYNEQFF. In nucleotides, the CDR3 is TGTGCCAGCAGCCTCACCGGGACAGGGGGCTACAATGAGCAGTTCTTC.

The chain has TRBV29-1 and TRBJ1-1, with no clear D. CDR3 length equals 14 residues. The ends were cut back, 3 bases at V and 5 bases at J, with 16 bases in the middle. Germline V CDR1 and CDR2: SQVTM, ANQGSEA. CDR3 in DNA: TGCAGCGTTGAGTTGCCGAGAAGAGGGACTGAAGCTTTCTTT. Translating gives CSVELPRRGTEAFF.

This clone has a handful of counts. The V gene is TRBV19, the J gene TRBJ2-7, with 11 bases lining up with TRBD1. The germline gives CDR1 LNHDA, CDR2 SQIVND (reference sequence). Germline trimming cut 5 bases from V and 4 bases from J; bases unmatched to any gene: 7. This CDR3 contains 15 residues. The CDR3 here is CASSSRTGGNYEQYF. The CDR3, as DNA: TGTGCCAGTAGTTCGAGGACAGGGGGCAATTACGAGCAGTACTTC. Full variable domain (remainder filled in from reference TRBV19 and TRBJ2-7): DGGITQSPKYLFRKEGQNVTLSCEQNLNHDAMYWYRQDPGQGLRLIYYSQIVNDFQKGDIAEGYSVSREKKESFPLTVTSAQKNPTAFYLCASSSRTGGNYEQYFGPGTRLTVT.

This clone was recorded once. The rearrangement uses TRBV9 and TRBJ2-7; TRBD1 matches at 7 bases. Germline trimming cut 2 bases from V and 3 bases from J; bases unmatched to any gene: 8. This CDR3 has 15 residues. Germline-derived CDR1 and CDR2 are SGDLS and YYNGEE. The CDR3 region has the DNA TGTGCCAGCAGCGTCCTTGGGGCAGGGGGCTACGAGCAGTACTTC. This sequence encodes CASSVLGAGGYEQYF.

This chain joins TRBV10-1 and TRBJ2-3; unclear D gene. V shed 5 bases and J shed 6 bases, with 12 bases lying between them. The CDR3 contains 13 residues. CDR1 is WNHNN, CDR2 SYGVQD, per germline (reference sequence). In DNA form, the CDR3 reads TGCGCCAGCAGTAGTAACAGTTGGGATACGCAGTATTTT. Encoded protein: CASSSNSWDTQYF.

The V and J genes are TRBV5-1 and TRBJ2-7; 9 bases fit TRBD1. Trimming cost V 3 bases and J 2 bases; bases outside gene matches: 3. This CDR3 region has 14 residues. CDR1 is SGHRS and CDR2 is YFSETQ in the germline V gene. CDR3 nucleotide sequence: TGCGCCAGCAGCTGGGGGGACAGGGCCTACGAGCAGTACTTC. This gives the protein CASSWGDRAYEQYF.

J is TRBJ2-1 and V is TRBV4-3, with a weak D call TRBD1 (6 bases). The V gene's germline CDR1 is LGHNA and CDR2 YSLEER. V lost 4 bases and J 4 bases, leaving 14 bases between the germline ends. The CDR3 covers 15 residues. The CDR3 sequence: CASSPDRRDYNEQFF. DNA for the CDR3: TGCGCCAGCAGCCCCGACAGGCGAGATTACAATGAGCAGTTCTTC.

This clone was observed a single time. The V call is TRBV18, the J call TRBJ1-1; D gene ambiguous. Trimming pared 3 bases from V and 0 bases from J, leaving 20 bases between. CDR3 length equals 18 residues. Looked up from germline, CDR1 is KGHSH and CDR2 is LQKENI. This chain's CDR3 is CASSPTAPGNRLNTEAFF. The CDR3 nucleotides read TGTGCCAGCTCACCCACGGCCCCCGGGAATCGGTTGAACACTGAAGCTTTCTTT.

The V call is TRBV5-1, the J call TRBJ2-1; 8 nucleotides agree with TRBD2. Trimming took 4 bases from V and 5 from J; bases not matched to a gene: 2. Germline V CDR1 and CDR2: SGHRS, YFSETQ. The CDR3 covers 13 residues. In DNA form, the CDR3 reads TGCGCCAGCAGCACTAGCGGAAACAATGAGCAGTTCTTC. It codes for CASSTSGNNEQFF.

V gene TRBV4-1 combines with J gene TRBJ1-1; D unresolved. Germline CDR1 MGHRA, CDR2 YSYEKL. CDR3 length: 17 residues. Trimming shortened V by 1 base and J by 4 bases, and 19 bases separated the two germline ends. CDR3 DNA: TGCGCCAGCAGCCAAGGAGTGGGCCGTTCGGGAGCCACTGAAGCTTTCTTT. This codes for CASSQGVGRSGATEAFF.

This sequence joins TRBV11-2 and TRBJ1-5, with D hard to call. The CDR3 extends over 13 amino acids. The V gene lost 5 bases and the J gene lost 1 base, with 6 bases spanning the gap. Germline V gene sequence: CDR1 SGHAT, CDR2 FQNNGV. The CDR3 DNA reads as TGTGCCAGCAGCCTAAACAGCAATCAGCCCCAGCATTTT. This gives the protein CASSLNSNQPQHF.

This sequence joins TRBV11-2 and TRBJ2-7, with TRBD1 identical over 7 bases. J lost 1 base, V lost 5 bases, and 8 bases had no gene match. The germline V gene has CDR1 SGHAT and CDR2 FQNNGV. The CDR3 is 15 amino acids. CDR3 nucleotides: TGTGCCAGCAGCCCTACCATGGGACAGTCCTACGAGCAGTACTTC. Protein product: CASSPTMGQSYEQYF. Full variable domain (missing parts from reference TRBV11-2 and TRBJ2-7): EAGVAQSPRYKIIEKRQSVAFWCNPISGHATLYWYQQILGQGPKLLIQFQNNGVVDDSQLPKDRFSAERLKGVDSTLKIQPAKLEDSAVYLCASSPTMGQSYEQYFGPGTRLTVT.

The chain recombines TRBV2 with TRBJ1-2; 10 nucleotides agree with TRBD1. V lost 7 bases to trimming and J lost 5 bases; unmatched junction nucleotides: 4. CDR3 length equals 13 residues. CDR1 is SNHLY and CDR2 is FYNNEI in the germline V gene. CDR3 DNA sequence: TGTGCCAGCAATACGGGACAGGGGTATGGCTACACCTTC. It is translated as CASNTGQGYGYTF.